The 16 T cell receptor beta chains listed next were all sequenced from one sample in a study of T cells in Graves' hyperthyroidism and ophthalmopathy (dated by TCRdb to about 2019). Library method: multiplex PCR. The sequencer listed for this sample is Illumina HiSeq 2000. TCR beta CDR3 regions were amplified from RNA transcripts. The first round of RT-PCR for the TCR CDR3 was performed with the HTBI primer set and the Qiagen OneStep RT-PCR kit. TCRdb itself trimmed the public reads at Q25 with fastp, ran MiXCR and retained productive beta chains. Rows with one shared CDR3 protein collapse into an entry with the most common genes and DNA. In all, the sample holds hundreds of thousands of distinct CDR3 sequences, and approximately 15% of those were seen once. Over 3.5% of the sample goes to the ten largest clones. The specimen sequenced was blood. These receptors came from a woman in her 40s with Graves' ophthalmopathy.

The chain joins TRBV12-3 or TRBV12-4 to TRBJ1-2, with 7 nucleotides matching TRBD1. CDR3 length: 12 amino acids. V lost 6 bases to trimming and J lost 6 bases; unmatched junction nucleotides: 4. CDR3 amino acids: CASRGQADGYTF. The DNA of the CDR3 is TGTGCCAGCAGAGGACAGGCGGATGGCTACACCTTC.

There are a few counts of this clonotype. The rearrangement links TRBV29-1 to TRBJ1-2; the match to TRBD1 covers 7 bases. This CDR3 region has 15 residues. CDR1 is SQVTM and CDR2 is ANQGSEA in the germline V gene. With 0 bases clipped from V and 2 bases from J, the junction kept 6 bases outside the gene matches. This CDR3 is CSVEDQGGANYGYTF. CDR3 nucleotides: TGCAGCGTTGAAGATCAAGGGGGCGCAAACTATGGCTACACCTTC. Complete variable domain (other parts from reference TRBV29-1 and TRBJ1-2): SAVISQKPSRDICQRGTSLTIQCQVDSQVTMMFWYRQQPGQSLTLIATANQGSEATYESGFVIDKFPISRPNLTFSTLTVSNMSPEDSSIYLCSVEDQGGANYGYTFGSGTRLTVV.

Ten or more counts support this clonotype. The chain recombines TRBV15 with TRBJ2-2; D not certain. Per the germline V gene, CDR1 is LNHNV and CDR2 is YYDKDF (reference sequence). V was clipped by 6 bases and J by 3 bases, with 5 bases between them. The length of the CDR3 is 12 residues. The CDR3 loop reads CATRGDTGELFF. The CDR3 nucleotides read TGTGCCACCAGGGGTGACACCGGGGAGCTGTTTTTT.

This clonotype occurred once. Since a much larger clone is just one base distant, this may be a read error. The V call is TRBV7-9, the J call TRBJ2-7, with unresolved D. The V gene's germline CDR1 is SEHNR and CDR2 FQNEAQ (reference sequence). The CDR3 is 10 amino acids. V was cut by 11 bases and J by 3 bases, with 8 bases left in between. In nucleotides, the CDR3 is TGTGCCGTCTATAACTACGAGCAGTACTTC. As protein: CAVYNYEQYF.

This rearrangement joins TRBV20-1 to TRBJ1-2, with 9 bases matching TRBD1. This CDR3 is built from 14 residues. V shed 0 bases and J 8 bases; nucleotides not matched to a gene: 7. CDR1 and CDR2 from the germline V gene are DFQATT and SNEGSKA (reference sequence). The CDR3 is CSARDLGTGWGYTF. CDR3 in DNA: TGCAGTGCTAGAGATCTAGGGACAGGGTGGGGCTACACCTTC.

A few counts support this clonotype. The rearrangement links TRBV29-1 to TRBJ2-2; D unresolved. V lost 8 bases to trimming and J lost 9 bases, with 13 bases between them. CDR3 length: 11 amino acids. In germline, CDR1 is SQVTM, CDR2 ANQGSEA. In DNA form, the CDR3 reads TGCAGCCCGAAGGGTCCGCGGGAGCTGTTTTTT. This translates into CSPKGPRELFF.

This clonotype was picked up many times. The chain is built from TRBV6-5 and TRBJ1-2, with 8 bases matching TRBD1. This CDR3 has 17 residues. Germline assignment: CDR1 MNHEY and CDR2 SVGAGI. V shed 2 bases, J shed 2 bases, and the junction held 10 bases outside the gene matches. The chain's CDR3 is CASSYLRTGLENYGYTF. Here the CDR3 DNA reads TGTGCCAGCAGTTACCTAAGGACAGGGTTGGAAAACTATGGCTACACCTTC.

The chain has TRBV15 and TRBJ2-5; D gene unclear. CDR1 and CDR2 (germline): LNHNV, YYDKDF (reference sequence). This CDR3 has 13 residues. Trimming took 1 base from V and 2 from J, leaving 5 bases between them. The CDR3 reads CATSRVLQETQYF. The CDR3 coding sequence is TGTGCCACCAGCAGAGTCCTTCAAGAGACCCAGTACTTC.

In this sample, this clonotype turned up a few times. One base away lies a much larger clone, so this may be a sequencing read error. V gene TRBV12-5 combines with J gene TRBJ2-4, with TRBD2 identical over 13 bases. The CDR3 totals 19 residues. Per the germline V gene, CDR1 is LGHNT and CDR2 is FRNRAP. CDR3 in DNA: TGTGCTAGTGGTTTGGCCGGACTAGCGGGAGATGCGACCAAAGACATTCAGTACTTC. Translating it yields CASGLAGLAGDATKDIQYF.

This sequence joins TRBV6-1 and TRBJ2-7, with D perhaps TRBD1 (7 bases). Between the trimmed V and J ends, which lost 7 bases and 5 bases, there was a span of 15 bases. The CDR3 totals 13 residues. Germline CDR1 and CDR2: MNHNS and SASEGT. The CDR3 region is CASTETGRNEQYF. As DNA, the CDR3 is TGTGCCAGCACCGAGACAGGGAGGAACGAGCAGTACTTC.

This clonotype was observed at least ten times. The chain uses TRBV25-1 and TRBJ2-7, with a possible D match to TRBD1 (6 bases). The V gene lost 6 bases and the J gene lost 3 bases, with 12 bases spanning the gap. CDR3 size: 13 residues. Germline-derived CDR1 and CDR2 are MGHDK and SYGVNS. The CDR3 DNA reads TGTGCCAGCAGGGGGGCATCACTCTACGAGCAGTACTTC. Amino acid sequence: CASRGASLYEQYF.

This clonotype has only a few counts. This sequence joins TRBV5-1 and TRBJ2-2, with TRBD2 as a possible D gene (5 bases). The CDR3 is 16 residues long. CDR1 and CDR2 (germline): SGHRS, YFSETQ. V was trimmed by 6 bases and J by 1 base, leaving 16 bases between them. For the CDR3, the DNA is TGCGCCAGCAAGCGGCAGGAGGTACAGAACACCGGGGAGCTGTTTTTT. Protein product: CASKRQEVQNTGELFF.

This clonotype has ten or more counts. This chain connects TRBV7-2 to TRBJ1-1, with TRBD1 matching 7 bases. With 3 bases clipped from V and 5 bases from J, the junction kept 12 bases outside the gene matches. Germline V gene sequence: CDR1 SGHTA, CDR2 FQGNSA. CDR3 length: 16 amino acids. The CDR3 nucleotides are TGTGCCAGCAGCTTCGGGGTAGATCAGGGGGGGACTGAAGCTTTCTTT. Protein: CASSFGVDQGGTEAFF.

The sample holds a few counts of this clonotype. The rearrangement links TRBV19 to TRBJ2-7, with 9 bases lining up with TRBD2. V trimming: 2 bases; J trimming: 1 base; junction bases outside the gene matches: 6. There are 16 residues in the CDR3. Germline values: CDR1 LNHDA, CDR2 SQIVND (reference sequence). CDR3 loop: CASSIYGGRGSYEQYF. Here the CDR3 DNA reads TGTGCCAGTAGTATATACGGCGGGAGGGGGTCCTACGAGCAGTACTTC. The full variable domain, rest sourced from reference TRBV19 and TRBJ2-7, is DGGITQSPKYLFRKEGQNVTLSCEQNLNHDAMYWYRQDPGQGLRLIYYSQIVNDFQKGDIAEGYSVSREKKESFPLTVTSAQKNPTAFYLCASSIYGGRGSYEQYFGPGTRLTVT.

This clonotype was picked up many times. V and J are TRBV6-6 and TRBJ1-1; D is undetermined. This CDR3 spans 13 amino acids. Germline-derived CDR1 and CDR2 are MNHNY and SVGAGI (reference sequence). V lost 2 bases and J lost 4, with 8 bases in between. The CDR3 protein is CASSYPHSTEAFF. DNA for the CDR3: TGTGCCAGCAGTTACCCCCACAGCACTGAAGCTTTCTTT.

This chain uses TRBV29-1 with TRBJ2-7; TRBD1 or TRBD2 may be the D gene (5 bases each). CDR1 and CDR2 from the germline V gene are SQVTM and ANQGSEA. There are 14 residues in the CDR3. The germline V and J ends were trimmed by 4 bases and 1 base, with 14 bases remaining between them. The CDR3 sequence: CSVGGIEGSYEQYF. In DNA form, the CDR3 reads TGCAGCGTTGGGGGGATAGAGGGTTCCTACGAGCAGTACTTC.